These 26 T cell receptor beta chains share one sample of origin, sequenced in a study of OX40 agonist ivuxolimab in advanced cancers. The repertoire was sequenced with immunoSEQ multiplex PCR; TCRdb's copy has only in-frame clones and lacks some. The sample has 60,000 to 75,000 clones, 70% to 90% seen once. The specimen was CD4+ or CD8+ T cells sorted from blood, collected in a trial of the OX40 agonist ivuxolimab. The receptors here all came from an adult with an advanced solid tumor such as melanoma, head and neck, liver or kidney cancer.

This CDR3 is CASSLGLAGGLGKAQYF. As DNA, the CDR3 is TGTGCCAGCAGCTTGGGACTAGCGGGGGGCCTAGGGAAGGCCCAGTACTTC. V and J are TRBV5-6 and TRBJ2-5; TRBD2 matches 13 bases. V lost 0 bases and J lost 9; bases outside the gene matches: 11. Germline V gene lookup returns CDR1 SGHDT and CDR2 YYEEEE. This CDR3 has 17 amino acids.

This clone was seen only once. In the same sample, other DNA sequences code for this CDR3. The rearrangement links TRBV7-6 to TRBJ1-1, with a possible D match to TRBD1 (6 bases). The CDR3 length is 14 residues. V was pared by 1 base and J by 1 base, with 7 bases between. Germline CDR1 and CDR2: SGHVS and FNYEAQ. In DNA form, the CDR3 reads TGTGCCAGCAGCTTAGGGGGGCGGAACACTGAAGCTTTCTTT. Translated, it gives CASSLGGRNTEAFF.

The CDR3 loop reads CSVGQVRGTYEQYF. The DNA of the CDR3 is TGCAGCGTTGGTCAGGTCAGGGGCACCTACGAGCAGTACTTC. V is TRBV29-1 and J is TRBJ2-7, with D tentatively TRBD1 (6 bases). Trimming left V 4 bases short and J 2 bases short, with 15 bases between. CDR1 is SQVTM, CDR2 ANQGSEA, per germline. The CDR3 covers 14 residues.

The gene calls are TRBV10-1 and TRBJ2-3, with unresolved D. The germline V gene encodes CDR1 WNHNN and CDR2 SYGVQD (reference sequence). The CDR3 runs 11 residues. V was clipped by 8 bases and J by 2 bases, with 5 bases between them. This CDR3 reads CASGYTDTQYF. The CDR3 nucleotides read TGCGCCAGCGGTTACACAGATACGCAGTATTTT.

The chain combines TRBV19 with TRBJ2-2; the match to TRBD2 covers 9 bases. Germline lookup yields CDR1 LNHDA and CDR2 SQIVND (reference sequence). The V and J ends lost 0 bases and 8 bases, in that order; junction bases with no gene match: 7. This CDR3 spans 16 amino acids. CDR3 amino acids: CASSIDGGGAGGELFF. DNA of the CDR3: TGTGCCAGTAGTATAGATGGCGGGGGGGCCGGTGGGGAGCTGTTTTTT.

The chain joins TRBV7-6 to TRBJ2-2; 7 bases agree with TRBD1. Germline trimming cut 1 base from V and 4 bases from J; bases unmatched to any gene: 9. The CDR3 covers 17 residues. From germline, CDR1 is SGHVS and CDR2 FNYEAQ. The CDR3 protein is CASSLDPPGQFTGELFF. The DNA of the CDR3 is TGTGCCAGCAGCTTAGACCCCCCGGGACAGTTCACCGGGGAGCTGTTTTTT.

The CDR3 region is CASRPYRGNSNQPQHF. The CDR3 coding sequence is TGTGCCAGCAGGCCTTACAGGGGCAATAGCAATCAGCCCCAGCATTTT. The genes are TRBV27 and TRBJ1-5; 7 bases are shared with TRBD1. The CDR3 length is 16 residues. Trimming took 6 bases from V and 0 from J; bases not matched to a gene: 8. Germline lookup yields CDR1 MNHEY and CDR2 SMNVEV (reference sequence).

The chain couples TRBV2 to TRBJ1-2; TRBD1 is a possible D gene (6 bases). Trimming pared 5 bases from V and 0 bases from J, leaving 10 bases between. The germline gives CDR1 SNHLY, CDR2 FYNNEI. CDR3 length equals 14 residues. CDR3 coding DNA: TGTGCCAGCAGTTTACAGGGAGCTAACTATGGCTACACCTTC. Translating it yields CASSLQGANYGYTF.

V is TRBV2 and J is TRBJ1-4, with TRBD1 matching over 8 bases. Germline V lookup: CDR1 SNHLY, CDR2 FYNNEI. V trimming: 5 bases; J trimming: 7 bases; junction bases outside the gene matches: 6. This CDR3 is built from 14 residues. The CDR3 DNA sequence: TGTGCCAGCAGTTCGGACAGGGAGGGTGAAAAACTGTTTTTT. As protein: CASSSDREGEKLFF.

The rearrangement links TRBV4-1 to TRBJ1-2; D perhaps matches TRBD1 (6 bases). V was trimmed by 0 bases and J by 4 bases, leaving 12 bases between them. Germline CDR1 reads MGHRA; CDR2 reads YSYEKL. The CDR3 is 15 amino acids. The CDR3 bases are TGCGCCAGCAGCCAAGACCTAGACAGGTTCTATGGCTACACCTTC. It translates to CASSQDLDRFYGYTF.

The rearrangement links TRBV30 to TRBJ2-1; 9 bases line up with TRBD1. CDR1 is GTSNPN, CDR2 SVGIG, per germline (reference sequence). With V trimmed by 6 bases and J by 1 base, 4 bases remained unmatched. The CDR3 is 14 amino acids. CDR3 nucleotide sequence: TGTGCCTGCACAGGGGGCTCTTCCTACAATGAGCAGTTCTTC. Amino acids: CACTGGSSYNEQFF.

This chain connects TRBV7-8 to TRBJ1-6; 7 positions match TRBD1. The CDR3 totals 14 residues. CDR1 and CDR2 (germline): SGHVS, FQNEAQ. The ends lost 5 bases at V and 5 bases at J; junction bases unmatched: 3. CDR3 nucleotide sequence: TGTGCCAGCAGCCCGGGACAGCATAATTCACCCCTCCACTTT. This translates into CASSPGQHNSPLHF.

This sequence joins TRBV6-1 and TRBJ1-5; no firm D call. Trimming left V 0 bases short and J 0 bases short, with 9 bases between. Germline loops: CDR1 MNHNS, CDR2 SASEGT. The CDR3 totals 16 residues. CDR3 sequence (DNA): TGTGCCAGCAGTGAAGCGAAACAAGTTAGCAATCAGCCCCAGCATTTT. This encodes CASSEAKQVSNQPQHF.

The CDR3 DNA reads TGTGCCAGCAATCCCCCGGGACAGGGACGTTCCAATGAGCAGTTCTTC. Amino acid sequence: CASNPPGQGRSNEQFF. The chain employs TRBV6-6 and TRBJ2-1; 9 positions agree with TRBD1. CDR1 is MNHNY and CDR2 is SVGAGI in the germline V gene (reference sequence). V shed 7 bases, J shed 6 bases, and the junction held 13 bases outside the gene matches. The CDR3 is 16 residues long.

This clone was picked up a small number of times. The CDR3 region has the DNA TGTGCCAGCAGCTTATACGGGGGCGGTGAAAAACTGTTTTTT. It is translated as CASSLYGGGEKLFF. The chain uses TRBV7-8 and TRBJ1-4, with D perhaps TRBD1 (6 bases). The CDR3 covers 14 residues. With 2 bases removed from V and 7 bases from J, the gap between germline ends came to 11 bases. The germline gives CDR1 SGHVS, CDR2 FQNEAQ. Full variable domain (rest looked up from reference TRBV7-8 and TRBJ1-4): GAGVSQSPRYKVAKRGQDVALRCDPISGHVSLFWYQQALGQGPEFLTYFQNEAQLDKSGLPSDRFFAERPEGSVSTLKIQRTQQEDSAVYLCASSLYGGGEKLFFGSGTQLSVL.

The sample holds a few counts of this clone. The rearrangement joins TRBV28 to TRBJ1-3; D gene ambiguous. Germline-derived CDR1 and CDR2 are MDHEN and SYDVKM. Trimming took off 4 bases at V and 8 bases at J, with 21 bases between the two ends. This CDR3 has 16 residues. CDR3 loop: CASSSFSIRSRDTIYF. In DNA form, the CDR3 reads TGTGCCAGCAGTTCTTTTAGTATTCGGTCAAGGGACACCATATATTTT.

The V gene is TRBV13, the J gene TRBJ1-6; D unresolved. This CDR3 contains 14 residues. Germline CDR1 and CDR2: PRHDT and FYEKMQ (reference sequence). Trimming took off 0 bases at V and 8 bases at J, with 8 bases between the two ends. The CDR3 DNA is TGTGCCAGCAGCTTAGGACGGAATTATTCACCCCTCCACTTT. Protein sequence: CASSLGRNYSPLHF.

Written as DNA, the CDR3 is TGTGCCAGTAGTATTCCTTCGCGTCTCACAGATACGCAGTATTTT. Its protein product is CASSIPSRLTDTQYF. The rearrangement links TRBV19 to TRBJ2-3, with unresolved D. CDR1 is LNHDA, CDR2 SQIVND, per germline (reference sequence). The CDR3 has 15 residues. V shed 3 bases and J shed 2 bases, with 12 bases lying between them.

This clone was seen once. At one of its ends the junction is not consistent with the germline gene, which may arise from a read error. V is TRBV9 and J is TRBJ2-5; 14 bases agree with TRBD2. The CDR3 is 15 residues long. The V gene's germline CDR1 is SGDLS and CDR2 YYNGEE. The CDR3 sequence: CTSSAGLAGAETQYF. CDR3 DNA sequence: TGTACCAGCAGCGCGGGACTAGCGGGGGCCGAGACCCAGTACTTC.

The chain couples TRBV6-1 to TRBJ2-1; D gene uncertain. V was cut by 0 bases and J by 7 bases, with 1 base left in between. Germline V lookup: CDR1 MNHNS, CDR2 SASEGT. The CDR3 sequence is 11 residues long. As DNA, the CDR3 is TGTGCCAGCAGTGAAGCGAATGAGCAGTTCTTC. Translation gives CASSEANEQFF.

The chain recombines TRBV2 with TRBJ2-6, with 9 nucleotides matching TRBD2. This CDR3 region has 18 residues. The ends lost 8 bases at V and 1 base at J; junction bases unmatched: 12. From germline, CDR1 is SNHLY and CDR2 FYNNEI. CDR3 sequence reads: CASGAEAGGISGANVLTF. CDR3 nucleotide sequence: TGTGCCAGCGGCGCAGAGGCGGGGGGGATTTCTGGGGCCAACGTCCTGACTTTC.

The chain employs TRBV30 and TRBJ2-3, with D possibly TRBD1 on 5 matching bases. The CDR3 runs to 14 residues. CDR1 GTSNPN and CDR2 SVGIG come from the germline V gene (reference sequence). Trimming cost V 4 bases and J 4 bases, with 15 bases left between them. CDR3 nucleotides: TGTGCCTGGATGAAGGGGCGCGATTCAGATACGCAGTATTTT. It encodes CAWMKGRDSDTQYF.

The chain uses TRBV6-5 and TRBJ1-2; D is unresolved. Germline CDR1 and CDR2: MNHEY and SVGAGI. The V and J ends lost 6 bases and 4 bases respectively, with 15 bases between them. The CDR3 is 14 residues long. This chain's CDR3 is CASRPVPRGYGYTF. The CDR3, as DNA: TGTGCCAGCAGACCCGTCCCTAGAGGCTATGGCTACACCTTC.

The rearrangement links TRBV2 to TRBJ2-1; TRBD1 matches 9 bases. The CDR3 sequence is 14 residues long. Germline values: CDR1 SNHLY, CDR2 FYNNEI. V shed 7 bases, J shed 7 bases, and the junction held 8 bases outside the gene matches. The CDR3: CASKPGQGSNEQFF. The DNA for the CDR3 is TGTGCCAGCAAGCCGGGACAGGGTAGTAATGAGCAGTTCTTC.

The V gene is TRBV4-1, the J gene TRBJ2-7; D ambiguous. This CDR3 spans 11 amino acids. The germline CDR1 and CDR2 sequences are MGHRA and YSYEKL. The V end lost 3 bases, the J end lost 3 bases, and 3 bases lay between the germline ends. CDR3 sequence: CASSHLYEQYF. Here the CDR3 DNA reads TGCGCCAGCAGCCATCTCTACGAGCAGTACTTC.

The CDR3 DNA sequence: TGTGCCAGTAGTATGGGGTGGGGGGGCCGGTTGAAGGAGACCCAGTACTTC. Amino acid sequence: CASSMGWGGRLKETQYF. V and J are TRBV19 and TRBJ2-5; TRBD2 might be the D (7 bases). V shed 3 bases and J shed 5 bases, with 22 bases lying between them. Germline V gene lookup returns CDR1 LNHDA and CDR2 SQIVND (reference sequence). The CDR3 runs to 17 residues.